The 20 T cell receptor beta chains given below trace back to one sample, sequenced in a study of T cells in tumors after PD-1 blockade (dated by TCRdb to between 2019 and 2020). Libraries were built with the immunoSEQ multiplex PCR assay. Sourced from immuneACCESS, this table was stored by TCRdb with only in-frame sequences that have V and J called. A share of the clones is absent; for the studies checked, an unresolved V gene accounts for under half, and the remainder has no known explanation. The sample data list around 60,000 clones, and about four fifths of these were observed just once. Roughly 13% of the sample rests with the top ten. Taken with the paper, the label for time point translates to: before anti-PD-1 therapy. The sample here was PBMCs, taken before anti-PD-1 treatment. The receptors were sampled from a human donor with basal cell carcinoma.

The chain combines TRBV6-6 with TRBJ1-5, with TRBD1 as a possible D gene (5 bases). V was shortened by 5 bases and J by 4 bases, with 12 bases between the two germline ends. There are 14 residues in the CDR3. Germline-derived CDR1 and CDR2 are MNHNY and SVGAGI (reference sequence). The CDR3 loop is CASSHPGKNQPQHF. The CDR3 DNA reads as TGTGCCAGCAGTCACCCAGGGAAGAATCAGCCCCAGCATTTT.

The CDR3 is CASSLGQGLNQPQHF. For the CDR3, the DNA is TGTGCCAGCAGCTTAGGCCAGGGACTCAATCAGCCCCAGCATTTT. The chain links TRBV7-2 to TRBJ1-5, with D maybe TRBD1 (5 bases). Per germline, CDR1 SGHTA and CDR2 FQGNSA. Trimming removed 1 base at V and 3 bases at J, with 10 bases between. The CDR3 runs 15 residues.

In this sample, this clone turned up a few times. The chain links TRBV2 to TRBJ1-5, with 7 nucleotides matching TRBD1. J lost 1 base, V lost 6 bases, and 6 bases had no gene match. The CDR3 is 15 amino acids. The germline V gene encodes CDR1 SNHLY and CDR2 FYNNEI. CDR3 loop: CASSDRDRSNQPQHF. The CDR3 DNA reads TGTGCCAGCAGCGACCGGGACAGAAGCAATCAGCCCCAGCATTTT.

In DNA form, the CDR3 reads TGTGCCAGCTCATCCGGAGGGCCCTCCTACGAGCAGTACTTC. The encoded protein is CASSSGGPSYEQYF. V usage is TRBV18 and J usage is TRBJ2-7, with D possibly TRBD2 on 6 matching bases. Between the trimmed V and J ends, which lost 5 bases and 0 bases, there was a span of 11 bases. This CDR3 is built from 14 residues. Germline V gene data show CDR1 as KGHSH and CDR2 as LQKENI.

The chain combines TRBV20-1 with TRBJ2-1, with 11 bases aligning to TRBD2. CDR1 and CDR2 from the germline V gene are DFQATT and SNEGSKA (reference sequence). This CDR3 comprises 14 residues. V shed 3 bases and J 10 bases; nucleotides not matched to a gene: 8. The CDR3 loop reads CSASRLAGGREQFF. The CDR3 DNA reads TGCAGTGCTAGTCGGCTAGCGGGGGGTCGGGAGCAGTTCTTC.

The chain recombines TRBV24-1 with TRBJ2-5; D unresolved. The V gene's germline CDR1 is KGHDR and CDR2 SFDVKD. The CDR3 runs to 12 residues. Trimming pared 0 bases from V and 5 bases from J, leaving 3 bases between. The CDR3 reads CATSDLGETQYF. The CDR3 region has the DNA TGTGCCACCAGTGATTTGGGGGAGACCCAGTACTTC.

V usage is TRBV2 and J usage is TRBJ1-5; tentatively, D is TRBD1 (5 bases). Trimming cost V 1 base and J 1 base, with 14 bases left between them. The length of the CDR3 is 17 residues. Germline CDR1 and CDR2: SNHLY and FYNNEI. CDR3 nucleotide sequence: TGTGCCAGCAGTGAAGGGGGGGGGTGGAAGAGCAATCAGCCCCAGCATTTT. Protein sequence: CASSEGGGWKSNQPQHF.

The chain couples TRBV5-1 to TRBJ2-5; no reliable D call. V was cut by 1 base and J by 5 bases, with 12 bases left in between. The CDR3 is 14 residues long. In germline, CDR1 is SGHRS, CDR2 YFSETQ. The CDR3 region is CASSLSTTGETQYF. As DNA, the CDR3 is TGCGCCAGCAGCTTGTCCACCACCGGGGAGACCCAGTACTTC.

V is TRBV7-9 and J is TRBJ2-7, with 8 bases aligning to TRBD2. After removal of 5 bases from V and 5 bases from J, the junction contained 2 bases not matched to a gene. The CDR3 sequence is 12 residues long. The V gene's germline CDR1 is SEHNR and CDR2 FQNEAQ (reference sequence). As DNA, the CDR3 is TGTGCCAGCAGCCCCGGGGGGGACGAGCAGTACTTC. Translated: CASSPGGDEQYF.

CDR3 DNA sequence: TGTGCCAGTAGTTCACCCGGGACTAGCGGGGGGGGCTCTAGCACAGATACGCAGTATTTT. It codes for CASSSPGTSGGGSSTDTQYF. The chain employs TRBV19 and TRBJ2-3; 16 bases agree with TRBD2. CDR1 is LNHDA, CDR2 SQIVND, per germline (reference sequence). Germline trimming cut 5 bases from V and 0 bases from J; bases unmatched to any gene: 11. The CDR3 sequence is 20 residues long.

The chain is built from TRBV19 and TRBJ1-2, with 7 bases aligning to TRBD1. The CDR3 consists of 15 residues. Trimming removed 6 bases from V and 1 base from J; junction bases left unmatched: 8. Looked up from germline, CDR1 is LNHDA and CDR2 is SQIVND (reference sequence). In DNA, the CDR3 is TGTGCCAGTAGCTTCACCCACAGGGGTAACTATGGCTACACCTTC. It translates to CASSFTHRGNYGYTF.

This rearrangement joins TRBV4-1 to TRBJ2-7, with 9 bases that match TRBD1. The ends lost 0 bases at V and 3 bases at J; junction bases unmatched: 6. The CDR3 sequence is 16 residues long. Per the germline V gene, CDR1 is MGHRA and CDR2 is YSYEKL. CDR3 protein: CASSQEGGTGSYEQYF. CDR3 bases: TGCGCCAGCAGCCAAGAGGGGGGGACAGGGAGCTACGAGCAGTACTTC.

The CDR3 DNA follows: TGTGCCAGCAGCCAAGATCAGGGCAGGGGGCCCGAGCAGTACTTC. This encodes CASSQDQGRGPEQYF. The V gene is TRBV14, the J gene TRBJ2-7; 8 nucleotides line up with TRBD1. Germline assignment: CDR1 SGHDN and CDR2 FVKESK. This CDR3 has 15 amino acids. Losses at the gene ends were 0 bases for V and 6 bases for J; bases not matched to a gene: 7.

This clone was observed a handful of times. This chain connects TRBV7-3 to TRBJ2-2; D gene ambiguous. V gave up 1 base and J gave up 0 bases, with 6 bases separating them. Germline V lookup: CDR1 SGHTA, CDR2 FQGTGA. The CDR3 consists of 15 residues. Here the CDR3 DNA reads TGTGCCAGCAGCTTAATGGCCACGAACACCGGGGAGCTGTTTTTT. It translates to CASSLMATNTGELFF.

V gene TRBV12-5 combines with J gene TRBJ2-1; a weak D match, TRBD2 (5 bases). Germline V gene data show CDR1 as LGHNT and CDR2 as FRNRAP. V lost 6 bases, J lost 3 bases, and 18 bases lay in between. This CDR3 has 16 residues. This CDR3 is CASGSSGGGFYNEQFF. CDR3 coding DNA: TGTGCTAGTGGCTCCTCAGGAGGTGGGTTCTACAATGAGCAGTTCTTC. Drawing the rest from reference TRBV12-5 and TRBJ2-1, the complete variable domain is DARVTQTPRHKVTEMGQEVTMRCQPILGHNTVFWYRQTMMQGLELLAYFRNRAPLDDSGMPKDRFSAEMPDATLATLKIQPSEPRDSAVYFCASGSSGGGFYNEQFFGPGTRLTVL.

The chain links TRBV2 to TRBJ1-5; D is unclear. CDR1 and CDR2 (germline): SNHLY, FYNNEI. V was clipped by 3 bases and J by 4 bases, with 4 bases between them. There are 12 residues in the CDR3. The DNA of the CDR3 is TGTGCCAGCAGTGAGAGTAATCAGCCCCAGCATTTT. Translating it yields CASSESNQPQHF.

V and J are TRBV4-1 and TRBJ2-7; D gene unclear. The V end lost 1 base, the J end lost 7 bases, and 14 bases lay between the germline ends. CDR1 and CDR2 (germline): MGHRA, YSYEKL. This CDR3 has 14 residues. The CDR3 DNA sequence: TGCGCCAGCAGCCAAGTAGGCGGACCCCCGGAGCAGTACTTC. Translating gives CASSQVGGPPEQYF.

CDR3: CASSLDPSGGPGETQYF. The CDR3 DNA reads TGTGCCAGCAGCTTAGATCCGAGCGGGGGACCGGGGGAGACCCAGTACTTC. The chain links TRBV7-6 to TRBJ2-5, with TRBD2 matching over 8 bases. Germline CDR1 and CDR2: SGHVS and FNYEAQ. V lost 1 base to trimming and J lost 5 bases; unmatched junction nucleotides: 12. The CDR3 has 17 residues.

The chain combines TRBV20-1 with TRBJ2-1; 9 bases agree with TRBD2. The CDR3 runs 17 residues. Trimming at V came to 3 bases and at J to 2 bases, leaving 11 bases not matched to a gene. Germline-derived CDR1 and CDR2 are DFQATT and SNEGSKA (reference sequence). The CDR3 DNA reads as TGCAGTGCTAGTCCGGGGCGGGGGGGCCCACCCTACAATGAGCAGTTCTTC. Protein product: CSASPGRGGPPYNEQFF.

The V call is TRBV18, the J call TRBJ2-3, with TRBD2 as a possible D gene (7 bases). The CDR3 has 17 amino acids. V shed 4 bases and J shed 5 bases, with 22 bases lying between them. CDR1 and CDR2 (germline): KGHSH, LQKENI. CDR3 coding DNA: TGTGCCAGCTCACTCAATAGGGTCCGGGGGGCTGGAGATACGCAGTATTTT. The encoded protein is CASSLNRVRGAGDTQYF. Complete variable domain (other parts from reference TRBV18 and TRBJ2-3): NAGVMQNPRHLVRRRGQEARLRCSPMKGHSHVYWYRQLPEEGLKFMVYLQKENIIDESGMPKERFSAEFPKEGPSILRIQQVVRGDSAAYFCASSLNRVRGAGDTQYFGPGTRLTVL.